These 27 T cell receptor beta chains were sequenced from one sample in a study of OX40 agonist ivuxolimab in advanced cancers. Data came from immunoSEQ multiplex PCR; TCRdb stores just in-frame clones and leaves some out. The table has roughly 34,000 clones, 80% to 85% seen once. Sequenced here: CD4+ or CD8+ T cells sorted from blood, sampled in a trial of the OX40 agonist ivuxolimab. The receptors stem from an adult with an advanced solid tumor such as melanoma, head and neck, liver or kidney cancer.

The gene calls are TRBV28 and TRBJ2-7, with TRBD2 matching over 9 bases. This CDR3 region has 16 residues. The trim removed 3 bases at V and 1 base at J, leaving 7 bases unmatched. Germline V gives CDR1 MDHEN, CDR2 SYDVKM. The CDR3 protein is CASSFDLAGLSYEQYF. Written as DNA, the CDR3 is TGTGCCAGCAGTTTTGACCTAGCGGGACTTTCCTACGAGCAGTACTTC.

The chain combines TRBV9 with TRBJ2-1; TRBD2 aligns across 8 bases. Per germline, CDR1 SGDLS and CDR2 YYNGEE. This CDR3 spans 13 amino acids. V was clipped by 0 bases and J by 12 bases; unmatched bases: 5. CDR3 amino acids: CASSVATRGVQFF. CDR3 DNA: TGTGCCAGCAGCGTAGCTACGCGGGGGGTGCAGTTCTTC.

On this clone: Other DNA sequences in this specimen translate into the identical CDR3. V gene TRBV19 combines with J gene TRBJ1-5, with 9 bases that match TRBD1. The CDR3 is made up of 14 amino acids. V was pared by 6 bases and J by 5 bases, with 5 bases of the junction left unmatched. Germline-derived CDR1 and CDR2 are LNHDA and SQIVND (reference sequence). The CDR3 DNA reads as TGTGCCAGTAGCATCAGGACAGGGGATCAGCCCCAGCATTTT. This gives the protein CASSIRTGDQPQHF.

CDR3 coding DNA: TGTGCCAGCAGTGAATGGTGGGACCGTTACGATGAGCAGTTCTTC. Amino acid sequence: CASSEWWDRYDEQFF. The chain is built from TRBV6-1 and TRBJ2-1; D might be TRBD1 or TRBD2, each matching 5 bases. CDR1 is MNHNS and CDR2 is SASEGT in the germline V gene. V was pared by 2 bases and J by 8 bases, with 16 bases between. CDR3 length: 15 residues.

This chain joins TRBV5-4 and TRBJ1-3, with 7 bases aligning to TRBD1. V gave up 2 bases and J gave up 7 bases; unmatched junction bases: 3. CDR3 size: 13 residues. Germline assignment: CDR1 SGHNT and CDR2 YYREEE (reference sequence). CDR3 sequence reads: CASSLQGRNTIYF. The CDR3 nucleotides are TGTGCCAGCAGCTTACAGGGGAGGAACACCATATATTTT. The full variable domain, rest sourced from reference TRBV5-4 and TRBJ1-3, is ETGVTQSPTHLIKTRGQQVTLRCSSQSGHNTVSWYQQALGQGPQFIFQYYREEENGRGNFPPRFSGLQFPNYSSELNVNALELDDSALYLCASSLQGRNTIYFGEGSWLTVV.

J is TRBJ2-6 and V is TRBV12-5, with a tentative D call TRBD1 (6 bases). V shed 5 bases and J shed 0 bases, with 11 bases lying between them. The CDR3 totals 16 residues. CDR1 and CDR2 from the germline V gene are LGHNT and FRNRAP. The CDR3 coding sequence is TGTGCTAGTGGTCCCCCCAGGGGCTCTGGGGCCAACGTCCTGACTTTC. Protein sequence: CASGPPRGSGANVLTF. The whole variable domain, filled in from reference TRBV12-5 and TRBJ2-6, reads DARVTQTPRHKVTEMGQEVTMRCQPILGHNTVFWYRQTMMQGLELLAYFRNRAPLDDSGMPKDRFSAEMPDATLATLKIQPSEPRDSAVYFCASGPPRGSGANVLTFGAGSRLTVL.

The J gene is TRBJ2-5, the V gene TRBV9; the D gene could be TRBD1 or TRBD2 (7 bases each). Germline lookup yields CDR1 SGDLS and CDR2 YYNGEE. Trimming stripped 1 base from V and 5 bases from J, with 9 bases between. The CDR3 length is 13 residues. CDR3 protein: CASSVQGGETQYF. The CDR3 DNA reads as TGTGCCAGCAGCGTACAGGGGGGGGAGACCCAGTACTTC.

J is TRBJ2-7 and V is TRBV27; TRBD2 matches 7 bases. The ends lost 5 bases at V and 7 bases at J; junction bases unmatched: 11. The CDR3 consists of 14 residues. The V gene's germline CDR1 is MNHEY and CDR2 SMNVEV (reference sequence). The CDR3 is CASSRLTSLGEQYF. In DNA, the CDR3 is TGTGCCAGCAGTAGACTGACTAGCCTGGGGGAGCAGTACTTC.

This sequence joins TRBV18 and TRBJ2-1; maybe TRBD1 (6 bases). The CDR3 covers 14 residues. The germline V gene encodes CDR1 KGHSH and CDR2 LQKENI. Trimming left V 5 bases short and J 1 base short, with 9 bases between. The chain's CDR3 is CASSGGASYNEQFF. CDR3 nucleotide sequence: TGTGCCAGCTCAGGGGGCGCGTCCTACAATGAGCAGTTCTTC.

This chain joins TRBV5-1 and TRBJ2-3; possibly TRBD2 for D (7 bases). Per the germline V gene, CDR1 is SGHRS and CDR2 is YFSETQ. Deletions cut 3 bases from V and 4 bases from J, with 15 bases between. The CDR3 extends over 15 amino acids. CDR3: CASSWGLAGADTQYF. DNA of the CDR3: TGCGCCAGCAGCTGGGGGCTGGCGGGGGCAGATACGCAGTATTTT.

J is TRBJ1-2 and V is TRBV19; possibly TRBD1 for D (6 bases). This CDR3 has 13 amino acids. The V gene's germline CDR1 is LNHDA and CDR2 SQIVND (reference sequence). Trimming pared 10 bases from V and 6 bases from J, leaving 18 bases between. This CDR3 is CATRRGAQNGYTF. As DNA, the CDR3 is TGTGCCACCCGACGGGGGGCGCAGAATGGCTACACCTTC. The full variable domain, rest sourced from reference TRBV19 and TRBJ1-2, is DGGITQSPKYLFRKEGQNVTLSCEQNLNHDAMYWYRQDPGQGLRLIYYSQIVNDFQKGDIAEGYSVSREKKESFPLTVTSAQKNPTAFYLCATRRGAQNGYTFGSGTRLTVV.

There are a few counts of this clone. This chain joins TRBV7-2 and TRBJ2-7; D remains ambiguous. The CDR3 runs 17 residues. V lost 5 bases to trimming and J lost 2 bases, with 22 bases between them. Germline V gene sequence: CDR1 SGHTA, CDR2 FQGNSA. The CDR3 sequence is CASSRQYKHPSPYEQYF. The DNA for the CDR3 is TGTGCCAGCAGCAGGCAGTATAAACACCCGTCCCCCTACGAGCAGTACTTC.

Points on this clone: Germline is not matched at one junction end, which may reflect a read error. The genes are TRBV7-7 and TRBJ2-5; D remains ambiguous. Germline CDR1 SSHAT, CDR2 FNYEAQ (reference sequence). This CDR3 spans 13 amino acids. CDR3 bases: TGTGCTAGCAGCTTTGTCGATCAAGAGACCCAGTACTTC. It is translated as CASSFVDQETQYF.

The V gene is TRBV9, the J gene TRBJ2-3; D ambiguous. Germline lookup yields CDR1 SGDLS and CDR2 YYNGEE. V lost 0 bases and J 1 base, leaving 9 bases between the germline ends. This CDR3 is built from 15 residues. The CDR3 DNA reads TGTGCCAGCAGCGTAGCACCCTCACGCACAGATACGCAGTATTTT. It is translated as CASSVAPSRTDTQYF.

This chain uses TRBV30 with TRBJ2-3, with D perhaps TRBD2 (5 bases). V was cut by 4 bases and J by 0 bases, with 11 bases left in between. The CDR3 extends over 14 amino acids. Germline loops: CDR1 GTSNPN, CDR2 SVGIG (reference sequence). DNA for the CDR3: TGTGCCTGGAACGGGGTCCTGAGCACAGATACGCAGTATTTT. Protein: CAWNGVLSTDTQYF. The variable domain in full, completed from reference TRBV30 and TRBJ2-3, reads SQTIHQWPATLVQPVGSPLSLECTVEGTSNPNLYWYRQAAGRGLQLLFYSVGIGQISSEVPQNLSASRPQDRQFILSSKKLLLSDSGFYLCAWNGVLSTDTQYFGPGTRLTVL.

The table lists this clone with a few counts. The V and J genes are TRBV11-2 and TRBJ1-4, with D perhaps matching TRBD1 (5 bases). Germline CDR1 SGHAT, CDR2 FQNNGV. V was cut by 0 bases and J by 3 bases, with 8 bases left in between. The CDR3 totals 15 residues. In DNA, the CDR3 is TGTGCCAGCAGCTTAGATGGGGCGGCTAATGAAAAACTGTTTTTT. It yields the protein CASSLDGAANEKLFF.

This chain uses TRBV19 with TRBJ2-5; D may be TRBD2 (6 bases). Germline loops: CDR1 LNHDA, CDR2 SQIVND (reference sequence). This CDR3 comprises 14 residues. V lost 1 base and J lost 4, with 10 bases in between. CDR3 protein: CASSIGRRGETQYF. Written as DNA, the CDR3 is TGTGCCAGTAGTATAGGGAGGCGGGGAGAGACCCAGTACTTC.

This chain connects TRBV15 to TRBJ1-2; D uncertain. This CDR3 contains 14 residues. The germline V and J ends were trimmed by 5 bases and 3 bases, with 13 bases remaining between them. CDR1 is LNHNV, CDR2 YYDKDF, per germline (reference sequence). For the CDR3, the DNA is TGTGCCACCAGCGCCGGAGTCGGGGACTATGGCTACACCTTC. Translating gives CATSAGVGDYGYTF.

The CDR3 DNA follows: TGTGCCAGCAGCGTAGAACAAGCGGGGGCGGCAGATACGCAGTATTTT. Translated, it gives CASSVEQAGAADTQYF. The chain joins TRBV9 to TRBJ2-3; 8 bases line up with TRBD2. The CDR3 length is 16 residues. The germline V gene encodes CDR1 SGDLS and CDR2 YYNGEE. After removal of 0 bases from V and 4 bases from J, the junction contained 7 bases not matched to a gene.

The chain links TRBV25-1 to TRBJ2-5; D ambiguous. There are 14 residues in the CDR3. Trimming pared 0 bases from V and 5 bases from J, leaving 10 bases between. Germline V lookup: CDR1 MGHDK, CDR2 SYGVNS. The CDR3 protein is CASSEYGVRETQYF. DNA for the CDR3: TGTGCCAGCAGTGAATATGGGGTTAGGGAGACCCAGTACTTC.

Details on this clone: The sample has other DNA sequences that encode this CDR3 too. The V gene is TRBV5-1, the J gene TRBJ2-7, with D perhaps matching TRBD1 or TRBD2 (5 bases each). The ends were cut back, 0 bases at V and 3 bases at J, with 10 bases in the middle. Germline CDR1 is SGHRS and CDR2 is YFSETQ. The CDR3 runs 14 residues. CDR3 sequence: CASSLGDDLYEQYF. The CDR3 bases are TGCGCCAGCAGCTTGGGGGACGACCTCTACGAGCAGTACTTC.

This clone was detected only a few times. The V call is TRBV5-6, the J call TRBJ2-3; 9 nucleotides match TRBD1. This CDR3 comprises 15 residues. CDR1 is SGHDT, CDR2 YYEEEE, per germline. Trimming at V came to 7 bases and at J to 1 base, leaving 7 bases not matched to a gene. The CDR3 DNA reads as TGTGCCAGCGGTACAGGGGGCCTGGGCACAGATACGCAGTATTTT. This sequence encodes CASGTGGLGTDTQYF.

This clone was recorded once. This chain joins TRBV30 and TRBJ2-3, with D perhaps given as TRBD1 or TRBD2 (5 bases each). The germline V gene has CDR1 GTSNPN and CDR2 SVGIG (reference sequence). This CDR3 contains 14 residues. V was trimmed by 4 bases and J by 2 bases, leaving 13 bases between them. The CDR3 nucleotides are TGTGCCTGGACCCGGGACCATAACACAGATACGCAGTATTTT. Amino acids: CAWTRDHNTDTQYF. Full variable domain (missing parts from reference TRBV30 and TRBJ2-3): SQTIHQWPATLVQPVGSPLSLECTVEGTSNPNLYWYRQAAGRGLQLLFYSVGIGQISSEVPQNLSASRPQDRQFILSSKKLLLSDSGFYLCAWTRDHNTDTQYFGPGTRLTVL.

The V gene is TRBV18, the J gene TRBJ2-7, with 7 bases identical to TRBD1. In germline, CDR1 is KGHSH, CDR2 LQKENI. V shed 5 bases and J 4 bases; nucleotides not matched to a gene: 5. There are 13 residues in the CDR3. CDR3 bases: TGTGCCAGCTCAAGGGACAGCCTTTACGAGCAGTACTTC. Its protein is CASSRDSLYEQYF.

In its sample, this clone ranks as medium-sized. CDR3 loop: CASSLGKKAGGRTNEQFF. In DNA form, the CDR3 reads TGTGCCAGCAGCTTAGGAAAAAAAGCGGGAGGGCGTACAAATGAGCAGTTCTTC. The chain carries TRBV11-1 and TRBJ2-1, with 10 bases that match TRBD2. After removal of 1 base from V and 7 bases from J, the junction contained 13 bases not matched to a gene. The CDR3 has 18 amino acids. Germline loops: CDR1 SGHAT, CDR2 FQDESV (reference sequence).

This clone was detected once. V usage is TRBV15 and J usage is TRBJ1-1; 7 bases match TRBD1. The CDR3 totals 14 residues. The germline CDR1 and CDR2 sequences are LNHNV and YYDKDF (reference sequence). V lost 0 bases, J lost 4 bases, and 2 bases stayed unmatched. As DNA, the CDR3 is TGTGCCACCAGCAGAGAAAACAGGGGCACTGAAGCTTTCTTT. It codes for CATSRENRGTEAFF.

The sample holds a few counts of this clone. The chain is built from TRBV30 and TRBJ2-1; 11 bases align to TRBD2. Germline loops: CDR1 GTSNPN, CDR2 SVGIG (reference sequence). The V and J ends lost 5 bases and 2 bases, in that order; junction bases with no gene match: 5. CDR3 length equals 15 residues. The DNA for the CDR3 is TGTGCCTGGGGGGCGGGACTAGCGGCCTACAATGAGCAGTTCTTC. This codes for CAWGAGLAAYNEQFF. The full variable domain, completed using reference TRBV30 and TRBJ2-1, is SQTIHQWPATLVQPVGSPLSLECTVEGTSNPNLYWYRQAAGRGLQLLFYSVGIGQISSEVPQNLSASRPQDRQFILSSKKLLLSDSGFYLCAWGAGLAAYNEQFFGPGTRLTVL.